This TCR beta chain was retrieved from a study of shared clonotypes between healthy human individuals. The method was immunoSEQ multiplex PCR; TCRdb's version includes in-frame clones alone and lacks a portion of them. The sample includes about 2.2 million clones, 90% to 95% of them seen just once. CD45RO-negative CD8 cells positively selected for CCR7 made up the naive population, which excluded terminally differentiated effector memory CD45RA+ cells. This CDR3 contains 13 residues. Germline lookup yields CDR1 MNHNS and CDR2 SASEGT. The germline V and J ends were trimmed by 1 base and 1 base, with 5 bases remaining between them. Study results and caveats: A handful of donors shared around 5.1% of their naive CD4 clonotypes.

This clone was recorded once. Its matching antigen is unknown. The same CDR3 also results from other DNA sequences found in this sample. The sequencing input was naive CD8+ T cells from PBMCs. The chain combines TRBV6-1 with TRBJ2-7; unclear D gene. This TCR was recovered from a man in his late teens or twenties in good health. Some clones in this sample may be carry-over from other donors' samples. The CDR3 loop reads CASSEDRSYEQYF. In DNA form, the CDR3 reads TGTGCCAGCAGTGAAGATCGATCCTACGAGCAGTACTTC.